Presented here are 28 T cell receptor beta chains from one specimen sequenced in a study of blood T cell repertoires in COVID-19. Clones were sequenced by immunoSEQ multiplex PCR, and TCRdb holds only the in-frame ones, with some missing. The sample has approximately 120,000 clones, roughly 86% seen once; the top ten hold around 5%. Sequenced sample: peripheral blood. The source is a human donor in a cohort sampled during active COVID-19.

CDR3 DNA sequence: TGTGCCAGCAGCTTAGCTTCGGAGCAAGAGACCCAGTACTTC. Residues: CASSLASEQETQYF. The chain uses TRBV7-9 and TRBJ2-5; D call uncertain. The V gene's germline CDR1 is SEHNR and CDR2 FQNEAQ (reference sequence). This CDR3 has 14 residues. V was trimmed by 0 bases and J by 2 bases, leaving 7 bases between them.

This chain uses TRBV21-1 with TRBJ2-1; the DNA was not used to check the table's D call, TRBD2. TRBV21-1 is tagged as a pseudogene. The CDR3 has 14 residues. The DNA for the CDR3 is TGTGCCTTTCGGACTAGCGGGATGGGCGATGAGCAGTTCTTC. Encoded protein: CAFRTSGMGDEQFF.

This clone was found once. The genes are TRBV5-1 and TRBJ2-1; 9 nucleotides align to TRBD2. Germline V lookup: CDR1 SGHRS, CDR2 YFSETQ. The CDR3 spans 18 residues. V lost 3 bases and J lost 7; bases outside the gene matches: 17. The CDR3 here is CASSSPKREARVSNEQFF. The CDR3 region has the DNA TGCGCCAGCAGCTCACCTAAGCGGGAGGCAAGGGTATCGAATGAGCAGTTCTTC.

This clone was counted a few times. The V and J genes are TRBV30 and TRBJ1-2; D perhaps matches TRBD1 (6 bases). CDR1 is GTSNPN and CDR2 is SVGIG in the germline V gene (reference sequence). CDR3 size: 13 residues. The ends were cut back, 5 bases at V and 4 bases at J, with 14 bases in the middle. The CDR3: CAWSTGLFYGYTF. CDR3 nucleotides: TGTGCCTGGTCGACAGGTTTGTTCTATGGCTACACCTTC.

V is TRBV5-1 and J is TRBJ2-7; D might be TRBD1 (5 bases). Germline CDR1 SGHRS, CDR2 YFSETQ. There are 14 residues in the CDR3. V was cut by 3 bases and J by 3 bases, with 13 bases left in between. In nucleotides, the CDR3 is TGCGCCAGCAGCTCGTCTGACAGTAACTACGAGCAGTACTTC. This gives the protein CASSSSDSNYEQYF.

The CDR3 loop is CASSRDSYSQPQHF. In DNA form, the CDR3 reads TGTGCCAGTAGCAGGGACAGCTATTCACAGCCCCAGCATTTT. This rearrangement joins TRBV19 to TRBJ1-5; 7 bases map to TRBD1. Germline lookup yields CDR1 LNHDA and CDR2 SQIVND (reference sequence). Trimming removed 6 bases from V and 7 bases from J; junction bases left unmatched: 9. The CDR3 runs to 14 residues.

The chain couples TRBV10-1 to TRBJ1-6; no definite D call. CDR1 and CDR2 (germline): WNHNN, SYGVQD (reference sequence). V was shortened by 0 bases and J by 10 bases, with 16 bases between the two germline ends. The CDR3 spans 16 residues. The CDR3 loop reads CASSESRVETFSPLHF. The CDR3 region has the DNA TGCGCCAGCAGTGAGTCGAGGGTGGAAACCTTCTCACCCCTCCACTTT.

The chain recombines TRBV10-3 with TRBJ1-4; D not resolved. V was trimmed by 3 bases and J by 8 bases, leaving 10 bases between them. CDR3 length: 13 residues. Germline V gene sequence: CDR1 ENHRY, CDR2 SYGVKD. CDR3 nucleotide sequence: TGTGCCATCAGTGACGGGGTTGGGGAAAAACTGTTTTTT. Amino acids: CAISDGVGEKLFF.

The chain joins TRBV6-4 to TRBJ2-5; 12 bases map to TRBD2. Germline loops: CDR1 MRHNA, CDR2 SNTAGT. Trimming removed 3 bases from V and 5 bases from J; junction bases left unmatched: 7. This CDR3 has 16 residues. For the CDR3, the DNA is TGTGCCAGCAGTGATGCTAGCGGGAGGGTAATCGAGACCCAGTACTTC. It translates to CASSDASGRVIETQYF.

This chain joins TRBV6-5 and TRBJ1-5; D possibly corresponds to TRBD1 (6 bases). The CDR3 runs 14 residues. Trimming stripped 8 bases from V and 3 bases from J, with 14 bases between. Germline V gene sequence: CDR1 MNHEY, CDR2 SVGAGI. CDR3 region: CASGQGKNNQPQHF. DNA of the CDR3: TGTGCCAGCGGTCAGGGGAAGAACAATCAGCCCCAGCATTTT.

The V call is TRBV19, the J call TRBJ2-2; D unresolved. V was trimmed by 4 bases and J by 6 bases, leaving 12 bases between them. Germline CDR1 LNHDA, CDR2 SQIVND (reference sequence). CDR3 length: 14 residues. CDR3 bases: TGTGCCAGTAGTACCTCCTGGAGCGCCGGGGAGCTGTTTTTT. This sequence encodes CASSTSWSAGELFF.

The CDR3 here is CASSNKGVRQFF. DNA for the CDR3: TGTGCCAGTAGCAATAAGGGGGTGCGGCAGTTCTTC. The chain joins TRBV19 to TRBJ2-1; weak D call: TRBD1 (6 bases). V dropped 6 bases and J dropped 12 bases, with 15 bases sitting between them. Germline V gives CDR1 LNHDA, CDR2 SQIVND (reference sequence). The CDR3 has 12 residues.

V is TRBV9 and J is TRBJ2-1, with 9 nucleotides matching TRBD2. Germline V gives CDR1 SGDLS, CDR2 YYNGEE. The CDR3 runs to 14 residues. Trimming took 4 bases from V and 7 from J; bases not matched to a gene: 6. CDR3 coding DNA: TGTGCCAGCAGCCCTAGCGGGATCCTGAATGAGCAGTTCTTC. Encoded protein: CASSPSGILNEQFF.

The V call is TRBV25-1, the J call TRBJ2-7, with a tentative D call TRBD2 (6 bases). The CDR3 sequence is 16 residues long. V gave up 1 base and J gave up 0 bases, with 13 bases separating them. Germline CDR1 and CDR2: MGHDK and SYGVNS. For the CDR3, the DNA is TGTGCCAGCAGTGAATTTGGTCGGGGGAGCTCCTACGAGCAGTACTTC. This sequence encodes CASSEFGRGSSYEQYF.

The chain combines TRBV14 with TRBJ2-7; 8 bases are shared with TRBD2. Germline assignment: CDR1 SGHDN and CDR2 FVKESK. The CDR3 spans 14 residues. After removal of 4 bases from V and 6 bases from J, the junction contained 8 bases not matched to a gene. CDR3 DNA sequence: TGTGCCAGCAGCCTGGCGAGCGGGAGTTTCGAGCAGTACTTC. This codes for CASSLASGSFEQYF.

V is TRBV6-2 or TRBV6-3 and J is TRBJ2-3, with D hard to call. Germline CDR1 and CDR2: MNHEY and SVGEGT. The CDR3 length is 15 residues. Deletions cut 0 bases from V and 2 bases from J, with 9 bases between. DNA of the CDR3: TGTGCCAGCAGTTACTCGATGTACTCCACAGATACGCAGTATTTT. It translates to CASSYSMYSTDTQYF.

The rearrangement links TRBV5-1 to TRBJ2-7, with 8 bases identical to TRBD1. This CDR3 is built from 16 residues. Germline values: CDR1 SGHRS, CDR2 YFSETQ. The trim removed 3 bases at V and 5 bases at J, leaving 13 bases unmatched. The CDR3 region has the DNA TGCGCCAGCAGCTCAACGACAAGACAGGGGCGTCACGAGCAGTACTTC. It specifies CASSSTTRQGRHEQYF.

The table lists this clone with a count of one. The V gene is TRBV6-1, the J gene TRBJ2-2; tentative D call: TRBD2 (6 bases). Trimming removed 2 bases from V and 1 base from J, with 17 bases in between. The germline gives CDR1 MNHNS, CDR2 SASEGT. The CDR3 contains 18 residues. In DNA, the CDR3 is TGTGCCAGCAGTGAAATTGCGGTTCGGGGGTTGAACACCGGGGAGCTGTTTTTT. Translation gives CASSEIAVRGLNTGELFF.

In this sample, this clone turned up a few times. The chain joins TRBV9 to TRBJ2-2; 8 bases map to TRBD1. With V trimmed by 0 bases and J by 1 base, 11 bases remained unmatched. The CDR3 consists of 19 residues. CDR1 is SGDLS and CDR2 is YYNGEE in the germline V gene. Here the CDR3 DNA reads TGTGCCAGCAGCGTAGGTCCAGGCCCGGACAGGGAGAACACCGGGGAGCTGTTTTTT. It yields the protein CASSVGPGPDRENTGELFF.

The chain couples TRBV6-6 to TRBJ2-7; 10 nucleotides line up with TRBD2. The length of the CDR3 is 15 residues. V dropped 4 bases and J dropped 4; count of bases not matched to a gene: 7. CDR1 is MNHNY and CDR2 is SVGAGI in the germline V gene (reference sequence). The CDR3 sequence: CASSSRAGGPYEQYF. CDR3 nucleotide sequence: TGTGCCAGCAGTTCTAGAGCGGGAGGGCCTTACGAGCAGTACTTC.

The chain has TRBV30 and TRBJ1-2; TRBD1 aligns across 7 bases. Germline CDR1 reads GTSNPN; CDR2 reads SVGIG (reference sequence). This CDR3 region has 15 residues. V was pared by 3 bases and J by 0 bases, with 7 bases of the junction left unmatched. The CDR3 is CAWRRDRATNYGYTF. The CDR3 DNA reads TGTGCCTGGAGGCGGGACAGAGCGACTAACTATGGCTACACCTTC.

The V gene is TRBV4-1, the J gene TRBJ1-4; 7 nucleotides align to TRBD1. The trim removed 0 bases at V and 4 bases at J, leaving 5 bases unmatched. In germline, CDR1 is MGHRA, CDR2 YSYEKL. The CDR3 contains 16 residues. This chain's CDR3 is CASSQDATGVNEKLFF. The CDR3 DNA reads TGCGCCAGCAGCCAAGACGCCACAGGGGTTAATGAAAAACTGTTTTTT.

This chain uses TRBV11-2 with TRBJ2-7; perhaps TRBD1 as D (5 bases). This CDR3 region has 12 residues. Trimming shortened V by 4 bases and J by 4 bases, and 8 bases separated the two germline ends. Germline assignment: CDR1 SGHAT and CDR2 FQNNGV. DNA for the CDR3: TGTGCCAGCAGCTCAGACAGTTACGAGCAGTACTTC. Translating gives CASSSDSYEQYF.

This clone was observed a single time. V is TRBV24-1 and J is TRBJ1-5; D is uncertain. Looked up from germline, CDR1 is KGHDR and CDR2 is SFDVKD. V was clipped by 1 base and J by 2 bases, with 8 bases between them. The CDR3 extends over 15 amino acids. The CDR3 sequence is CATSDFEGGNQPQHF. In DNA, the CDR3 is TGTGCCACCAGTGATTTTGAGGGAGGCAATCAGCCCCAGCATTTT.

On this clone: At one end the junction does not follow the germline gene, possibly because of a read error. The chain has TRBV5-5 and TRBJ2-1, with D possibly being TRBD2 (6 bases). Germline loops: CDR1 SGHKS, CDR2 YYEKEE (reference sequence). The CDR3 covers 17 residues. The chain's CDR3 is CASTLGGASSSYNEQFF. In DNA, the CDR3 is TGTGCCAGCACCTTGGGAGGTGCCTCGAGCTCCTACAATGAGCAGTTCTTC.

The chain carries TRBV7-2 and TRBJ1-1, with D uncertain. Germline lookup yields CDR1 SGHTA and CDR2 FQGNSA. Trimming shortened V by 7 bases and J by 1 base, and 10 bases separated the two germline ends. The CDR3 totals 13 residues. CDR3 protein: CASIYGGNTEAFF. CDR3 bases: TGTGCCAGCATCTATGGTGGGAACACTGAAGCTTTCTTT.

The rearrangement uses TRBV4-3 and TRBJ2-7; D is unclear. Germline values: CDR1 LGHNA, CDR2 YSLEER. The CDR3 has 15 amino acids. The V end was cut by 4 bases, the J end by 3 bases, with 16 bases between. CDR3 DNA: TGCGCCAGCAGCCCGAACTTAGATATCTACTACGAGCAGTACTTC. It is translated as CASSPNLDIYYEQYF.

This rearrangement joins TRBV5-8 to TRBJ1-4; 9 bases map to TRBD1. CDR1 and CDR2 from the germline V gene are SGHTS and YDEGEE. This CDR3 spans 14 amino acids. V shed 7 bases and J 6 bases; nucleotides not matched to a gene: 7. The CDR3 reads CASQFGTGYEKLFF. The DNA of the CDR3 is TGTGCCAGCCAATTCGGGACAGGGTATGAAAAACTGTTTTTT. Filled out from reference TRBV5-8 and TRBJ1-4, the complete variable domain reads EAGVTQSPTHLIKTRGQQATLRCSPISGHTSVYWYQQALGLGLQFLLWYDEGEERNRGNFPPRFSGRQFPNYSSELNVNALELEDSALYLCASQFGTGYEKLFFGSGTQLSVL.